The next 10 T cell receptor beta chains were all read from a single sample in a study of fetal regulatory T cell absence and autoimmunity. The repertoire was sequenced with immunoSEQ multiplex PCR; TCRdb's copy has only in-frame clones and lacks some. Of 95,000 or so clones in the sample, more than 70% were seen once. What was sequenced was pancreas tissue. These receptors were collected from a male donor with IPEX syndrome.

The V gene is TRBV18, the J gene TRBJ1-3; 8 nucleotides agree with TRBD1. V lost 2 bases to trimming and J lost 0 bases; unmatched junction nucleotides: 3. From germline, CDR1 is KGHSH and CDR2 LQKENI. The CDR3 covers 16 residues. CDR3: CASSPNRGISGNTIYF. In DNA form, the CDR3 reads TGTGCCAGCTCACCAAACAGGGGGATCTCTGGAAACACCATATATTTT.

This clone turned up a few times. V gene TRBV13 combines with J gene TRBJ2-2; TRBD2 matches 11 bases. Germline CDR1 reads PRHDT; CDR2 reads FYEKMQ (reference sequence). The CDR3 runs to 17 residues. Trimming at V came to 5 bases and at J to 4 bases, leaving 9 bases not matched to a gene. In DNA form, the CDR3 reads TGTGCCAGCAGCCCCCCCCTAGCGGGAGGAGGCACCGGGGAGCTGTTTTTT. Protein product: CASSPPLAGGGTGELFF.

The chain uses TRBV29-1 and TRBJ2-1, with TRBD2 matching 13 bases. Unmatched junction bases numbered 7, after V lost 0 bases and J lost 8 bases. In germline, CDR1 is SQVTM, CDR2 ANQGSEA. This CDR3 has 16 residues. The CDR3 region has the DNA TGCAGCGTTGAAGAATTAGGACTAGCGGGAGTCGATGAGCAGTTCTTC. As protein: CSVEELGLAGVDEQFF.

The DNA of the CDR3 is TGTGCCAGCAGCCGATCGAGAGGCGGGGGGTACACAGATACGCAGTATTTT. It specifies CASSRSRGGGYTDTQYF. The chain joins TRBV9 to TRBJ2-3, with TRBD2 identical over 8 bases. Germline V gene lookup returns CDR1 SGDLS and CDR2 YYNGEE. The V and J ends lost 4 bases and 2 bases, in that order; junction bases with no gene match: 12. The CDR3 runs 17 residues.

J is TRBJ2-3 and V is TRBV5-4, with 11 bases identical to TRBD2. The CDR3 consists of 16 residues. V lost 0 bases and J lost 5; bases outside the gene matches: 5. Germline lookup yields CDR1 SGHNT and CDR2 YYREEE (reference sequence). The CDR3 region has the DNA TGTGCCAGCAGCTTGGATCTAGCGGGGGGTAAAGATACGCAGTATTTT. It encodes CASSLDLAGGKDTQYF.

The gene calls are TRBV27 and TRBJ1-1, with 7 bases fitting TRBD1. CDR3 length: 14 residues. The germline V gene has CDR1 MNHEY and CDR2 SMNVEV (reference sequence). The V gene end was trimmed by 5 bases and the J gene end by 4 bases; junction bases not matched to a gene: 7. The CDR3 coding sequence is TGTGCCAGCAGTCCTCGACAGGGCAGCACTGAAGCTTTCTTT. Translated: CASSPRQGSTEAFF.

J is TRBJ2-5 and V is TRBV9; 15 bases line up with TRBD2. The CDR3 sequence is 20 residues long. Germline V gene sequence: CDR1 SGDLS, CDR2 YYNGEE. Losses at the gene ends were 4 bases for V and 5 bases for J; bases not matched to a gene: 18. The CDR3 protein is CASSSSITGTSGRSWETQYF. DNA for the CDR3: TGTGCCAGCAGCTCATCGATCACCGGGACTAGCGGGAGGAGTTGGGAGACCCAGTACTTC. Drawing the rest from reference TRBV9 and TRBJ2-5, the complete variable domain is DSGVTQTPKHLITATGQRVTLRCSPRSGDLSVYWYQQSLDQGLQFLIQYYNGEERAKGNILERFSAQQFPDLHSELNLSSLELGDSALYFCASSSSITGTSGRSWETQYFGPGTRLLVL.

The chain has TRBV19 and TRBJ1-4, with D perhaps TRBD1 (5 bases). The V gene lost 3 bases and the J gene lost 3 bases, with 14 bases spanning the gap. Germline V lookup: CDR1 LNHDA, CDR2 SQIVND (reference sequence). The CDR3 consists of 16 residues. The CDR3 DNA reads TGTGCCAGTAGTATGGGCAGGGCGGTCTCTAATGAAAAACTGTTTTTT. This sequence encodes CASSMGRAVSNEKLFF.

The chain couples TRBV15 to TRBJ1-3; D unresolved. The V end lost 2 bases, the J end lost 0 bases, and 14 bases lay between the germline ends. The CDR3 runs to 17 residues. Germline lookup yields CDR1 LNHNV and CDR2 YYDKDF (reference sequence). The DNA for the CDR3 is TGTGCCACCAGCAGAAGAAGTCTGCTCAGCTCTGGAAACACCATATATTTT. This gives the protein CATSRRSLLSSGNTIYF.

The chain is built from TRBV6-5 and TRBJ1-1; 8 bases map to TRBD1. Losses at the gene ends were 0 bases for V and 3 bases for J; bases not matched to a gene: 0. This CDR3 is built from 14 residues. The germline V gene has CDR1 MNHEY and CDR2 SVGAGI. CDR3 sequence reads: CASSYSDRDTEAFF. The CDR3 nucleotides are TGTGCCAGCAGTTACTCGGACAGGGACACTGAAGCTTTCTTT.